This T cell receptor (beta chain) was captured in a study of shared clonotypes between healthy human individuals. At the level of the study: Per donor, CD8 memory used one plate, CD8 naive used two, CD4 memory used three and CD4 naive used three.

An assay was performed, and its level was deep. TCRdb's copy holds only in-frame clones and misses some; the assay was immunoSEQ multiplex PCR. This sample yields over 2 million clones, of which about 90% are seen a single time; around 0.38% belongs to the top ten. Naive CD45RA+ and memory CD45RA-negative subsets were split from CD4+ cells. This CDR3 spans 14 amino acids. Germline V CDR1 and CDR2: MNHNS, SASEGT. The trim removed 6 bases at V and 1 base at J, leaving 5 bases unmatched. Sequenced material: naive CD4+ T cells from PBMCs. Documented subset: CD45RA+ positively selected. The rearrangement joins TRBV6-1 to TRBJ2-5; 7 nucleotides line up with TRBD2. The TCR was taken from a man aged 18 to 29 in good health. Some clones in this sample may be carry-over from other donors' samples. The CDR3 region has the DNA TGTGCCAGCAGACCAGCGGGGTTCCAAGAGACCCAGTACTTC. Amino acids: CASRPAGFQETQYF.